Described below is a single TCR beta chain sequence and its context. Its antigen is not known. The sample belongs to a study of cytomegalovirus exposure and HLA in healthy donors. PCR was performed using 60 Vbeta and 13 Jbeta primers. In the original workflow: Roughly 10 million shared chains were among the 60 million to 80 million unique TCR beta chains that a later analysis counted. Repertoires were generated with immunoSEQ multiplex PCR, while TCRdb's copy carries only in-frame clones and drops some. V and J calls and clone size follow that table, whereas D and trimming were derived from the DNA. Its clone listing holds around 100,000 clones. Germline values: CDR1 SGHNT, CDR2 YYREEE (reference sequence). Trimming cost V 4 bases and J 7 bases, with 14 bases left between them. The CDR3 sequence is 13 residues long. Overall study findings and caveats: Prediction of most subjects' HLA-A and HLA-B alleles by TCR beta sequences was reportedly accurate.

The chain carries TRBV5-4 and TRBJ1-2, with D perhaps matching TRBD1 (6 bases). The sample taken for sequencing was PBMCs. The sequence came from a man in his forties in good health and CMV-seropositive. CDR3 nucleotide sequence: TGTGCCAGCAGCGTACAGGGAGTATCTGGCTACACCTTC. Protein product: CASSVQGVSGYTF.